This T cell receptor (beta chain) was retrieved from a study of T cell responses to AZD1222 COVID-19 vaccine. The overall study: The study pooled second doses at about 4 or about 12 weeks. The study's findings and limits: Reportedly, nearly half the spike-specific TCRs target unmutated variant regions. Spike was spanned by vaccine-associated CD4 TCRs, which were dominant at 160-218 and 743-854. The study found Spike-specific TCR breadth and depth rose after two AZD1222 doses.

Profiled with immunoSEQ multiplex PCR; TCRdb holds only in-frame clones, not every one. This repertoire shows approximately 100,000 clones, roughly 90% found once; its top ten account for 4% to 5.5%. Germline V gene sequence: CDR1 MDHEN, CDR2 SYDVKM. This CDR3 contains 13 residues. The J segment lost 3 bases and the V segment lost 11 bases, leaving 4 bases of the junction unmatched. With respect to this clone: Antigen: not known.

The clonotype was recovered from an adult in good health. The sequences come from peripheral blood, collected on day 0 of AZD1222 vaccination. The chain links TRBV28 to TRBJ1-3, with 10 bases lining up with TRBD1. The DNA for the CDR3 is TGTGCCTCTTGGACAGGGGGTGGAAACACCATATATTTT. This sequence encodes CASWTGGGNTIYF.